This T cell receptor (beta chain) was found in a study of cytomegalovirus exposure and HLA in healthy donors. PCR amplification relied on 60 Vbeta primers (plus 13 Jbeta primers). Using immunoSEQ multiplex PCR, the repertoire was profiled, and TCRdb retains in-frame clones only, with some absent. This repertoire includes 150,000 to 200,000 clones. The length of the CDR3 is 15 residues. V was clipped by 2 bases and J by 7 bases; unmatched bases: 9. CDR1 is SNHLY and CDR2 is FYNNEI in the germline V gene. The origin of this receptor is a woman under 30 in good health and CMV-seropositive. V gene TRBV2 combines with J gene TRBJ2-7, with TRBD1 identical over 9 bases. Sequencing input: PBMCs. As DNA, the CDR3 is TGTGCCAGCAGTGAAAAGGGGACAGGGAGGGGAGAGCAGTACTTC. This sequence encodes CASSEKGTGRGEQYF. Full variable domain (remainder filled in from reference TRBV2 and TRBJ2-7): EPEVTQTPSHQVTQMGQEVILRCVPISNHLYFYWYRQILGQKVEFLVSFYNNEISEKSEIFDDQFSVERPDGSNFTLKIRSTKLEDSAMYFCASSEKGTGRGEQYFGPGTRLTVT.